This is a list of T cell receptor beta chains from one sample in a study of blood T cell repertoires in COVID-19. Sequencing was performed with immunoSEQ multiplex PCR; in TCRdb, only in-frame clones are kept and a portion is missing. This repertoire shows over 400,000 clones, 85% to 90% found once; its top ten account for 7.5% to 9.5%. The sample comprised peripheral blood. These receptors all come from a woman aged 45 to 65 with COVID-19, enrolled during active disease. Both conserved end residues are trimmed from each CDR3. Clone size is given for some rows only: seen once, a few or many times, or a class if the clone is expanded.

size	V	J	length	CDR3
NA	TRBV18	TRBJ2-1	14	ASSPERGILSNEQF
NA	TRBV30	TRBJ1-2	10	AWSVRGFGYT
NA	TRBV5-5	TRBJ2-2	13	ASSRTGARTGELF
NA	TRBV29-1	TRBJ2-5	10	SGERGQASQY
NA	TRBV9	TRBJ1-3	11	ASTAQGGNTIY
few	TRBV6-4	TRBJ2-1	15	ASSDVGRVSPGGEQF
NA	TRBV7-9	TRBJ1-5	14	ASSFSGSRSNQPQH
NA	TRBV10-1	TRBJ2-5	11	ASSPVGEETQY
NA	TRBV9	TRBJ2-1	12	ASSVSGVYNEQF
few	TRBV6-6	TRBJ1-4	13	ASSPYRGLNEKLF
few	TRBV19	TRBJ2-1	13	ASTGRGTEGDEQF
NA	TRBV10-1	TRBJ2-3	13	ASSESGGPTDTQY
NA	TRBV2	TRBJ2-2	12	ASTSGYSTGELF
NA	TRBV25-1	TRBJ1-5	13	ASSELGREDQPQH
NA	TRBV7-2	TRBJ2-3	13	ASSYIAGTLDTQY
once	TRBV3-1/TRBV3-2	TRBJ2-3	14	ASSQVVAAGADTQY
NA	TRBV15	TRBJ2-7	12	ATSRDRGWYEQY
NA	TRBV28	TRBJ1-5	13	ASIPTGRGNQPQH
NA	TRBV5-1	TRBJ1-1	14	ASSLAVRTGNTEAF
many	TRBV12-5	TRBJ1-5	16	ASGLSLEGQGANQPQH
NA	TRBV5-1	TRBJ1-1	13	ASSYETGSNTEAF
NA	TRBV25-1	TRBJ1-5	15	ASSDNRSGVGGQPQH
NA	TRBV15	TRBJ1-2	12	ATSRDGTDYGYT
NA	TRBV5-8	TRBJ2-2	14	ASRSQAGGQDGELF
NA	TRBV24-1	TRBJ2-3	18	ATSAVRQIQETKKTDTQY
few	TRBV9	TRBJ1-3	13	ASSVRQGRGNTIY
NA	TRBV11-2	TRBJ1-4	13	ASSLQWATNEKLF
NA	TRBV11-2	TRBJ1-6	13	ASSLGTGSGSPLH
NA	TRBV28	TRBJ1-2	10	ASLGQFYGYT
NA	TRBV4-1	TRBJ2-7	16	ASSQDLLAGVQSYEQY
NA	TRBV9	TRBJ1-3	15	ASSSGTGRLGGNTIY
NA	TRBV6-2/TRBV6-3	TRBJ2-3	12	ASSLVGGADTQY
NA	TRBV2	TRBJ1-2	12	ASSEGGGIYGYT
NA	TRBV5-6	TRBJ2-7	11	ASSPRSGHEQY
NA	TRBV12-5	TRBJ2-5	12	ASGGTGGQETQY
NA	TRBV5-1	TRBJ1-2	11	ASSSDRVYGYT